This T cell receptor beta chain was retrieved from a study of graft-versus-host responses after intestinal transplantation. Study at large: Transplant recipients had multivisceral, liver-intestinal, or isolated intestinal grafts. Every transplant recipient was induced with anti-thymocyte globulin, then maintained on tacrolimus and steroids for two to four years.

The study, taken as a whole, reports: Levels of circulating GvH clones at their peak were associated with early post-transplant HvG declines.

J lost 4 bases, V lost 2 bases, and 3 bases had no gene match. This CDR3 region has 15 residues. Germline V CDR1 and CDR2: MGHRA, YSYEKL. Points on this clone: Its antigen is unknown.

Libraries were prepared by immunoSEQ multiplex PCR; TCRdb keeps only in-frame clonotypes and omits some of them. The data contain roughly 39,000 clones, nearly 95% of them singletons. This TCR was recovered from a human donor who was the organ donor for an intestinal transplant. The material sequenced was unstimulated CD8+ T cells sorted from spleen or lymph node cells, taken before transplant. This chain connects TRBV4-1 to TRBJ2-3; TRBD2 aligns across 10 bases. The chain's CDR3 is CASSQSGGASDTQYF. In DNA form, the CDR3 reads TGCGCCAGCAGCCAAAGCGGGGGGGCCTCAGATACGCAGTATTTT.